The clone carrying this TCR beta chain was counted a single time. These data are taken from a study of blood T cell repertoires in COVID-19. The overall study: From T cells, B-cell-depleted T cells, or PBMCs came the material, which was cDNA or gDNA.

Assay used: immunoSEQ multiplex PCR; TCRdb lists only in-frame clones, some missing. Altogether about 140,000 clones are present, roughly 86% being singletons, with the ten largest covering about 10%. The CDR3 runs 16 residues. The V segment lost 0 bases and the J segment 5 bases; nucleotides outside the gene matches: 9. Germline V CDR1 and CDR2: KGHSH, LQKENI. This TCR derives from a man aged 50 to 59 with active or convalescent COVID-19. Sample: peripheral blood. The chain links TRBV18 to TRBJ2-7, with 8 nucleotides matching TRBD1. CDR3 amino acids: CASSPPARGRRHEQYF. CDR3 nucleotides: TGTGCCAGCTCACCACCAGCCAGGGGGCGCCGCCACGAGCAGTACTTC.